The 28 T cell receptor beta chains below were found in one sample sequenced in a study of post-analysis software for immune sequencing data. Findings and limits, study-wide: The five TRBV segments detected at higher frequency in patients than in controls included TRBV5-6, TRBV5-1 and TRBV20-1.

For these TCRs, the target antigens are not known. Prepared TCR beta cDNA libraries contained unique molecular identifiers. TCRdb recomputed calls from the PCR reads with MiXCR, one row per CDR3 protein. The data contain some 690,000 distinct CDR3 sequences, roughly three fifths of them singletons. Sequencing was carried out using blood. The origin of the receptors is a girl aged 2-10 years with multiple sclerosis.

The J gene is TRBJ2-3, the V gene TRBV25-1, with 9 bases fitting TRBD1. This CDR3 region has 14 residues. Per the germline V gene, CDR1 is MGHDK and CDR2 is SYGVNS. The J segment lost 6 bases and the V segment lost 1 base, leaving 2 bases of the junction unmatched. In DNA form, the CDR3 reads TGTGCCAGCAGTGAATGGACAGGGGCGGATACGCAGTATTTT. It is translated as CASSEWTGADTQYF.

This clonotype was found once. This chain connects TRBV29-1 to TRBJ1-1; weak D call: TRBD1 (5 bases). Germline V CDR1 and CDR2: SQVTM, ANQGSEA. Between the trimmed V and J ends, which lost 7 bases and 4 bases, there was a span of 25 bases. This CDR3 comprises 16 residues. CDR3 sequence: CSAPLGGGVKTTEAFF. CDR3 nucleotides: TGCAGCGCTCCCCTTGGTGGGGGAGTAAAGACCACTGAAGCTTTCTTT. Variable domain in full (rest from reference TRBV29-1 and TRBJ1-1): SAVISQKPSRDICQRGTSLTIQCQVDSQVTMMFWYRQQPGQSLTLIATANQGSEATYESGFVIDKFPISRPNLTFSTLTVSNMSPEDSSIYLCSAPLGGGVKTTEAFFGQGTRLTVV.

The chain employs TRBV20-1 and TRBJ2-7; no clear D. V gave up 5 bases and J gave up 7 bases, with 24 bases separating them. This CDR3 is built from 15 residues. Germline CDR1 reads DFQATT; CDR2 reads SNEGSKA (reference sequence). The DNA for the CDR3 is TGCAGTGCTGCTGGTTTGAGAGGCGGAGCCGGGGAGCAGTACTTC. Amino acid sequence: CSAAGLRGGAGEQYF.

This clonotype was detected a few times. The junction shows a germline mismatch at one end, possibly a read error. The V gene is TRBV5-1, the J gene TRBJ2-1, with D perhaps matching TRBD2 (6 bases). Looked up from germline, CDR1 is SGHRS and CDR2 is YFSETQ. This CDR3 region has 13 residues. The CDR3 region is CASSLGRNNEQFF. The CDR3 DNA sequence: TGTGCCAGCAGCTTAGGGAGGAACAATGAGCAGTTCTTC.

V usage is TRBV7-8 and J usage is TRBJ2-1, with 11 positions matching TRBD2. V shed 5 bases and J 5 bases; nucleotides not matched to a gene: 5. Germline V gene sequence: CDR1 SGHVS, CDR2 FQNEAQ. The CDR3 has 15 residues. CDR3: CASSGRLAGNNEQFF. The CDR3 nucleotides are TGTGCCAGCAGCGGGCGACTAGCGGGGAACAATGAGCAGTTCTTC.

This rearrangement joins TRBV20-1 to TRBJ2-3, with 11 positions matching TRBD2. The V gene end was trimmed by 7 bases and the J gene end by 4 bases; junction bases not matched to a gene: 7. The CDR3 sequence is 14 residues long. The V gene's germline CDR1 is DFQATT and CDR2 SNEGSKA (reference sequence). The chain's CDR3 is CSGNPSGGSDTQYF. The CDR3 bases are TGCAGTGGAAACCCTAGCGGGGGGTCAGATACGCAGTATTTT.

Remarks on this clonotype: A much bigger clone sits one base away, suggesting this may be a read error. The chain employs TRBV4-1 and TRBJ2-7; D perhaps matches TRBD2 (5 bases). The CDR3 sequence is 16 residues long. Germline CDR1 reads MGHRA; CDR2 reads YSYEKL. Trimming cost V 3 bases and J 2 bases, with 17 bases left between them. CDR3 protein: CASSHHPGILPYEQYF. CDR3 DNA: TGCGCCAGCAGCCATCACCCCGGGATACTCCCCTACGAGCAGTACTTC.

The J gene is TRBJ2-7, the V gene TRBV20-1; tentative D call: TRBD2 (5 bases). This CDR3 is built from 13 residues. V lost 3 bases, J lost 2 bases, and 11 bases lay in between. Germline V gene sequence: CDR1 DFQATT, CDR2 SNEGSKA (reference sequence). CDR3: CSARQDGTYEQYF. Written as DNA, the CDR3 is TGCAGTGCTAGGCAGGACGGGACCTACGAGCAGTACTTC.

CDR3 DNA: TGCAGTGCTAGAGACTCCGGGGACCGGTATAATTCACCCCTCCACTTT. It translates to CSARDSGDRYNSPLHF. The V gene is TRBV20-1, the J gene TRBJ1-6; D may be TRBD1 (5 bases). This CDR3 is built from 16 residues. Between the trimmed V and J ends, which lost 0 bases and 4 bases, there was a span of 13 bases. Looked up from germline, CDR1 is DFQATT and CDR2 is SNEGSKA (reference sequence).

J is TRBJ1-6 and V is TRBV4-3; D perhaps matches TRBD1 (5 bases). The CDR3 spans 16 residues. CDR1 is LGHNA and CDR2 is YSLEER in the germline V gene. V was cut by 0 bases and J by 10 bases, with 16 bases left in between. Written as DNA, the CDR3 is TGCGCCAGCAGCCAAGATATGGGGCGGACTGCGTCACCCCTCCACTTT. It translates to CASSQDMGRTASPLHF.

The V and J genes are TRBV10-3 and TRBJ1-2; 8 positions agree with TRBD1. This CDR3 comprises 15 residues. The V segment lost 3 bases and the J segment 7 bases; nucleotides outside the gene matches: 10. Germline assignment: CDR1 ENHRY and CDR2 SYGVKD. CDR3: CAISEGGQGRRGYTF. The CDR3 DNA sequence: TGTGCCATCAGTGAAGGAGGACAGGGAAGACGTGGCTACACCTTC.

The chain uses TRBV10-3 and TRBJ2-3, with TRBD1 identical over 9 bases. Germline V gene sequence: CDR1 ENHRY, CDR2 SYGVKD. The CDR3 runs to 18 residues. Trimming at V came to 5 bases and at J to 1 base, leaving 13 bases not matched to a gene. The CDR3 is CAISFSTGQGVGTDTQYF. The CDR3 region has the DNA TGTGCCATCAGTTTCTCAACGGGACAGGGAGTTGGCACAGATACGCAGTATTTT.

The chain is built from TRBV9 and TRBJ2-5; 11 bases fit TRBD1. The CDR3 is made up of 16 amino acids. Losses at the gene ends were 3 bases for V and 11 bases for J; bases not matched to a gene: 15. The germline CDR1 and CDR2 sequences are SGDLS and YYNGEE. CDR3 amino acids: CASSGTRDRGSLKQYF. CDR3 nucleotide sequence: TGTGCCAGCAGCGGAACCCGGGACAGGGGGAGTCTGAAGCAGTACTTC. Full variable domain (rest looked up from reference TRBV9 and TRBJ2-5): DSGVTQTPKHLITATGQRVTLRCSPRSGDLSVYWYQQSLDQGLQFLIQYYNGEERAKGNILERFSAQQFPDLHSELNLSSLELGDSALYFCASSGTRDRGSLKQYFGPGTRLLVL.

The chain is built from TRBV12-3 or TRBV12-4 and TRBJ2-5; D remains ambiguous. Near its end, the DNA agrees better with TRBJ2-7, so the J call may be wrong. The CDR3 is made up of 12 amino acids. The CDR3 nucleotides are TGTGCCAGCAGCAACAGCCGCGGCGAGCAGTACTTC. This sequence encodes CASSNSRGEQYF.

The chain employs TRBV2 and TRBJ1-2; the D is unclear. Germline assignment: CDR1 SNHLY and CDR2 FYNNEI. V was pared by 2 bases and J by 3 bases, with 13 bases between. This CDR3 has 15 residues. The CDR3 DNA reads TGTGCCAGCAGTGAAAACGGAGCCGGGGACTATGGCTACACCTTC. Protein sequence: CASSENGAGDYGYTF.

To note about this clonotype: One end of the junction varies from germline; a read error may be responsible. V usage is TRBV3-1 and J usage is TRBJ2-1, with TRBD2 as a possible D gene (6 bases). CDR1 LGHDT and CDR2 YNNKEL come from the germline V gene (reference sequence). The CDR3 loop spans 16 amino acids. The CDR3 nucleotides are TGCGCCAGCAGCCCGCGGGGAGTAGCGGAAGACAATGAGCAGTTCTTC. It translates to CASSPRGVAEDNEQFF.

This chain uses TRBV12-3 or TRBV12-4 with TRBJ1-1; 10 bases fit TRBD1. This CDR3 is 14 amino acids long. Losses at the gene ends were 5 bases for V and 4 bases for J; bases not matched to a gene: 4. The CDR3: CASSAGQGGTEAFF. DNA of the CDR3: TGTGCCAGCAGTGCCGGACAGGGGGGCACTGAAGCTTTCTTT.

The J gene is TRBJ2-1, the V gene TRBV14; a possible D gene is TRBD1 (5 bases). CDR1 and CDR2 from the germline V gene are SGHDN and FVKESK. This CDR3 comprises 13 residues. V lost 5 bases and J 2 bases, leaving 7 bases between the germline ends. The CDR3 nucleotides read TGTGCCAGCAGCGTACAGGCCTACAATGAGCAGTTCTTC. It yields the protein CASSVQAYNEQFF. Variable domain in full (rest from reference TRBV14 and TRBJ2-1): EAGVTQFPSHSVIEKGQTVTLRCDPISGHDNLYWYRRVMGKEIKFLLHFVKESKQDESGMPNNRFLAERTGGTYSTLKVQPAELEDSGVYFCASSVQAYNEQFFGPGTRLTVL.

Only a few counts were recorded for this clonotype. This chain joins TRBV20-1 and TRBJ2-1, with 9 bases fitting TRBD2. The CDR3 contains 16 residues. CDR1 is DFQATT, CDR2 SNEGSKA, per germline (reference sequence). V shed 1 base, J shed 4 bases, and the junction held 8 bases outside the gene matches. The CDR3: CSARGASGIGYNEQFF. CDR3 coding DNA: TGCAGTGCTAGAGGGGCTAGCGGGATCGGGTACAATGAGCAGTTCTTC.

This clonotype was detected only a few times. The chain recombines TRBV7-3 with TRBJ2-7; 14 nucleotides match TRBD2. CDR1 and CDR2 (germline): SGHTA, FQGTGA. The CDR3 has 17 residues. Trimming at V came to 4 bases and at J to 2 bases, leaving 7 bases not matched to a gene. Here the CDR3 reads CASSYGTSGGGPYEQYF. CDR3 nucleotide sequence: TGTGCCAGCAGCTACGGGACTAGCGGGGGAGGCCCCTACGAGCAGTACTTC.

The V and J genes are TRBV5-1 and TRBJ2-1, with TRBD1 matching over 9 bases. CDR3 size: 14 residues. J lost 8 bases, V lost 5 bases, and 8 bases had no gene match. The germline V gene encodes CDR1 SGHRS and CDR2 YFSETQ. CDR3 sequence (DNA): TGCGCCAGCAGATACGGACAGGGGACCGATGAGCAGTTCTTC. Translating it yields CASRYGQGTDEQFF.

This clonotype has a handful of counts. This sequence joins TRBV15 and TRBJ2-1; TRBD2 matches 8 bases. The CDR3 is made up of 16 amino acids. Germline V gene lookup returns CDR1 LNHNV and CDR2 YYDKDF (reference sequence). J was trimmed by 0 bases and V by 5 bases; bases with no gene match: 6. CDR3 sequence: CATSGPGRASYNEQFF. The CDR3 coding sequence is TGTGCCACCAGCGGGCCCGGGAGGGCCTCCTACAATGAGCAGTTCTTC.

CDR3 region: CASSLGTSGGFYNEQFF. The DNA of the CDR3 is TGCGCCAGCAGCTTGGGGACTAGCGGGGGTTTTTACAATGAGCAGTTCTTC. The chain recombines TRBV5-1 with TRBJ2-1; 13 nucleotides line up with TRBD2. The germline CDR1 and CDR2 sequences are SGHRS and YFSETQ. The CDR3 loop spans 17 amino acids. V shed 0 bases, J shed 4 bases, and the junction held 4 bases outside the gene matches.

The chain is built from TRBV9 and TRBJ1-2; TRBD1 might be the D (5 bases). V gave up 0 bases and J gave up 8 bases, with 17 bases separating them. From germline, CDR1 is SGDLS and CDR2 YYNGEE. The length of the CDR3 is 15 residues. CDR3 loop: CASSVEGAAIGGYTF. The CDR3 nucleotides read TGTGCCAGCAGCGTAGAAGGGGCAGCGATAGGAGGCTACACCTTC.

There are a few counts of this clonotype. The chain joins TRBV7-2 to TRBJ2-3, with D possibly being TRBD2 (6 bases). CDR3 size: 16 residues. The germline V gene has CDR1 SGHTA and CDR2 FQGNSA. The V gene lost 1 base and the J gene lost 2 bases, with 13 bases spanning the gap. This CDR3 is CASSLGLSGNTDTQYF. The CDR3 region has the DNA TGTGCCAGCAGCTTAGGCCTTAGCGGAAACACAGATACGCAGTATTTT.

The gene calls are TRBV7-9 and TRBJ2-3; D is unclear. Germline V gene lookup returns CDR1 SEHNR and CDR2 FQNEAQ (reference sequence). The CDR3 loop spans 13 amino acids. The V gene lost 5 bases and the J gene lost 4 bases, with 10 bases spanning the gap. This chain's CDR3 is CASSPYLADTQYF. The DNA of the CDR3 is TGTGCCAGCAGCCCTTATCTTGCAGATACGCAGTATTTT.

There are a few counts of this clonotype. The CDR3 here is CASSVASGEGEQFF. CDR3 bases: TGTGCCAGCAGCGTGGCTAGCGGGGAGGGTGAGCAGTTCTTC. This chain links TRBV9 with TRBJ2-1, with 9 bases fitting TRBD2. CDR1 is SGDLS, CDR2 YYNGEE, per germline. V was pared by 2 bases and J by 9 bases, with 6 bases of the junction left unmatched. This CDR3 region has 14 residues.

The gene calls are TRBV7-3 and TRBJ2-4; 9 positions match TRBD1. CDR1 and CDR2 (germline): SGHTA, FQGTGA. The CDR3 sequence is 16 residues long. The ends lost 4 bases at V and 1 base at J; junction bases unmatched: 5. The DNA for the CDR3 is TGTGCCAGCAGCTCCTTACAGGGGGCGGCCAAAAACATTCAGTACTTC. This gives the protein CASSSLQGAAKNIQYF.